This TCR beta chain was profiled in a study of cytomegalovirus exposure and HLA in healthy donors. Concerning this clone: Its antigen is unknown.

The PCR had 60 Vbeta and 13 Jbeta primers. Here immunoSEQ multiplex PCR was the method, and the copy in TCRdb shows in-frame clones only, minus some. The table has about 160,000 clones, 65% to 85% seen once. Broader study findings: A later analysis by the authors found several of the most significant clusters apparently linked to common viral pathogens.

Germline CDR1 is MGHRA and CDR2 is YSYEKL. V was clipped by 4 bases and J by 4 bases; unmatched bases: 7. This CDR3 comprises 15 residues. The sample was PBMCs. The chain couples TRBV4-1 to TRBJ2-7; 10 bases align to TRBD1. The clonotype originates from a male donor in good health and CMV-seronegative. The CDR3 region is CASSLMGQGSYEQYF. For the CDR3, the DNA is TGCGCCAGCAGCCTAATGGGACAGGGGTCATACGAGCAGTACTTC.